This T cell receptor (beta chain) was sequenced for a study of long-term antiretroviral therapy in people with HIV. Study findings and constraints: Whichever time point was examined, clones expanded before ART dominated the repertoire. An increase in diversity followed ART, yet levels stayed below transplant donor controls.

For this clone: Its target is unknown.

An immunoSEQ assay, version v3.0, was performed at survey level. Target depth was roughly 35,000-50,000 T-cell genomes per sample. Only in-frame clones appear in the TCRdb table, and some are missing; sequencing was by immunoSEQ multiplex PCR. The data contain about 39,000 clones, approximately 87% of them singletons. CDR1 is SGHNT, CDR2 YYREEE, per germline (reference sequence). The CDR3 covers 13 residues. Trimming took off 1 base at V and 4 bases at J, with 8 bases between the two ends. This TCR came from a woman between 45 and 65 years old with HIV. The chain combines TRBV5-4 with TRBJ1-2; a weak D match, TRBD1 (6 bases). The sequenced sample was unsorted PBMCs, obtained 1.2 years after starting antiretroviral therapy. CDR3 nucleotide sequence: TGTGCCAGCAGCTTGAAGGGGGTCTATGGCTACACCTTC. This encodes CASSLKGVYGYTF.